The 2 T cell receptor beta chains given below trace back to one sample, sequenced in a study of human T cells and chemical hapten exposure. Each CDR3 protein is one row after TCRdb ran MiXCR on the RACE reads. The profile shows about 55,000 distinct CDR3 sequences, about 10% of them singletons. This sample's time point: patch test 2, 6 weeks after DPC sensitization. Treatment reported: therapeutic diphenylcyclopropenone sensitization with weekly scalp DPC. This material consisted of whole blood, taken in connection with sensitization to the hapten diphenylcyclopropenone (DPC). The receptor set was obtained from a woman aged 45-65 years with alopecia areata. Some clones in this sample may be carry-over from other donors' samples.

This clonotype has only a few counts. CDR3 residues: CASSSLAGDADTQYF. In nucleotides, the CDR3 is TGCGCCAGCAGCTCCCTCGCGGGAGACGCAGATACGCAGTATTTT. The genes are TRBV5-1 and TRBJ2-3; 7 positions match TRBD2. Germline V gene lookup returns CDR1 SGHRS and CDR2 YFSETQ. V lost 3 bases and J lost 4; bases outside the gene matches: 8. The CDR3 spans 15 residues. The entire variable domain, with the rest obtained from reference TRBV5-1 and TRBJ2-3, is as follows: KAGVTQTPRYLIKTRGQQVTLSCSPISGHRSVSWYQQTPGQGLQFLFEYFSETQRNKGNFPGRFSGRQFSNSRSEMNVSTLELGDSALYLCASSSLAGDADTQYFGPGTRLTVL.

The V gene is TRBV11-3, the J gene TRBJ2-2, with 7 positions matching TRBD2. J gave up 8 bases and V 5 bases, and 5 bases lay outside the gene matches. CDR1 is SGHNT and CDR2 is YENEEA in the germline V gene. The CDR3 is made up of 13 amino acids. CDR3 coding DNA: TGTGCCAGCAGCCGCGGGGGATCGGGGGAGCTGTTTTTT. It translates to CASSRGGSGELFF.